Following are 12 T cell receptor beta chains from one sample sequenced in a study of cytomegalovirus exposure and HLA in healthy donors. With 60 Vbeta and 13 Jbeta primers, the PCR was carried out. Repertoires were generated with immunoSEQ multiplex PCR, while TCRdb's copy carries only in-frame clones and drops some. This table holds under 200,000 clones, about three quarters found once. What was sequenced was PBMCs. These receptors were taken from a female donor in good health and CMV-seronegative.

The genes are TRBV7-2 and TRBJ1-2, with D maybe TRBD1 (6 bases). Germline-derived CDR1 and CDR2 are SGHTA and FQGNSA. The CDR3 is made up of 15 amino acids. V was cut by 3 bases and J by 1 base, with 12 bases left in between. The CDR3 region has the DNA TGTGCCAGCAGCTTTACAGGGAAAGTTAACTATGGCTACACCTTC. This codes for CASSFTGKVNYGYTF.

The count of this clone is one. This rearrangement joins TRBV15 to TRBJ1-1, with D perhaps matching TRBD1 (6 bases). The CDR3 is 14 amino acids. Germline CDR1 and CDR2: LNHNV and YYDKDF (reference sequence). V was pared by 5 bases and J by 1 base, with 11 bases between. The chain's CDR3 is CATSSRTANTEAFF. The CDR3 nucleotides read TGTGCCACCAGCTCCCGGACAGCGAACACTGAAGCTTTCTTT. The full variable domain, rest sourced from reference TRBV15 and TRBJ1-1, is DAMVIQNPRYQVTQFGKPVTLSCSQTLNHNVMYWYQQKSSQAPKLLFHYYDKDFNNEADTPDNFQSRRPNTSFCFLDIRSPGLGDTAMYLCATSSRTANTEAFFGQGTRLTVV.

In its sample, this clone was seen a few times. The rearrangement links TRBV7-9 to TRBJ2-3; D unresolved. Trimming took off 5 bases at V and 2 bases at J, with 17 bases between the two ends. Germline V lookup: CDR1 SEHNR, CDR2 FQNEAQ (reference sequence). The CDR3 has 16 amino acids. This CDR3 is CASSPEMAASTDTQYF. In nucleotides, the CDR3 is TGTGCCAGCAGCCCAGAGATGGCGGCCTCCACAGATACGCAGTATTTT.

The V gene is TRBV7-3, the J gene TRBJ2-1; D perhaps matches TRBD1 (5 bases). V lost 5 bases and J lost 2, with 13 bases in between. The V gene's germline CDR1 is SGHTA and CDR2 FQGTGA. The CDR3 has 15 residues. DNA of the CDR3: TGTGCCAGCAGCGTCGTTGGGGCCACCTACAATGAGCAGTTCTTC. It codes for CASSVVGATYNEQFF.

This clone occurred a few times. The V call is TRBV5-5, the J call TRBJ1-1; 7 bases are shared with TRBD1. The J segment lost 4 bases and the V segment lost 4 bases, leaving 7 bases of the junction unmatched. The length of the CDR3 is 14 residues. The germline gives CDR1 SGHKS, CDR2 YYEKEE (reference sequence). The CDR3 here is CASSAPGQSTEAFF. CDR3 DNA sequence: TGTGCCAGCAGCGCGCCGGGACAGAGCACTGAAGCTTTCTTT.

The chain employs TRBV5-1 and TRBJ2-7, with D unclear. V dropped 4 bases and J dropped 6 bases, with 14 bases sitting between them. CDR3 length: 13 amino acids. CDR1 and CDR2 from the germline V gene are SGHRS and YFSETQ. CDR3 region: CASSAEPSSEQYF. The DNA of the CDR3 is TGCGCCAGCAGCGCCGAGCCTAGTTCCGAGCAGTACTTC.

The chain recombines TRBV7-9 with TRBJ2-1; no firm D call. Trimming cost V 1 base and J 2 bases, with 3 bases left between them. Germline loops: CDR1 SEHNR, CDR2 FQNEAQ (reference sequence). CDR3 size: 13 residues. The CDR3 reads CASSLDTYNEQFF. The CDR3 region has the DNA TGTGCCAGCAGCTTAGACACCTACAATGAGCAGTTCTTC.

CDR3: CASSVVGGTENTEAFF. Written as DNA, the CDR3 is TGTGCCAGCAGCGTAGTAGGAGGTACGGAGAACACTGAAGCTTTCTTT. The chain employs TRBV9 and TRBJ1-1; D gene ambiguous. Trimming shortened V by 0 bases and J by 1 base, and 13 bases separated the two germline ends. The CDR3 runs 16 residues. Per the germline V gene, CDR1 is SGDLS and CDR2 is YYNGEE. Drawing the rest from reference TRBV9 and TRBJ1-1, the complete variable domain is DSGVTQTPKHLITATGQRVTLRCSPRSGDLSVYWYQQSLDQGLQFLIQYYNGEERAKGNILERFSAQQFPDLHSELNLSSLELGDSALYFCASSVVGGTENTEAFFGQGTRLTVV.

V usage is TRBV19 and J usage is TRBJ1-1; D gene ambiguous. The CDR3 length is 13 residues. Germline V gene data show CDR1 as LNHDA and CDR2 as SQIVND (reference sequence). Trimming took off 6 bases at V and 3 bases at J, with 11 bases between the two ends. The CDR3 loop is CASSPTRDTEAFF. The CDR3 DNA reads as TGTGCCAGTAGCCCGACCCGGGACACTGAAGCTTTCTTT.

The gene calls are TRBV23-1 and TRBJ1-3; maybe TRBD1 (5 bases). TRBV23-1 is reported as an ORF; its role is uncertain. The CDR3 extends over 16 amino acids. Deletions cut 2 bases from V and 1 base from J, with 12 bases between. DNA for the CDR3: TGCGCCAGCAGTCAAGAAAATCAGGGATCTGGAAACACCATATATTTT. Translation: CASSQENQGSGNTIYF.

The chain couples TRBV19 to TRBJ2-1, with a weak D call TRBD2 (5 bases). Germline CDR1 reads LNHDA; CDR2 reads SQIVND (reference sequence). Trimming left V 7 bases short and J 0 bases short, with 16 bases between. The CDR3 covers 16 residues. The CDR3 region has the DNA TGTGCCAGTATTGGTGGTGACGGAGGCTCCTACAATGAGCAGTTCTTC. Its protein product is CASIGGDGGSYNEQFF.

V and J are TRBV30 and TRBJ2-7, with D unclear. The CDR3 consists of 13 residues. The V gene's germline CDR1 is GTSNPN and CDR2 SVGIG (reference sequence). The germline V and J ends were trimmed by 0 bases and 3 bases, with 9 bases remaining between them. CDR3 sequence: CAWSVRSIYEQYF. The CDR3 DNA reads TGTGCCTGGAGTGTACGGAGCATCTACGAGCAGTACTTC. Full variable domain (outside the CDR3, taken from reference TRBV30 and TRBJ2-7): SQTIHQWPATLVQPVGSPLSLECTVEGTSNPNLYWYRQAAGRGLQLLFYSVGIGQISSEVPQNLSASRPQDRQFILSSKKLLLSDSGFYLCAWSVRSIYEQYFGPGTRLTVT.